This entry is about one T cell receptor (beta chain). Its antigen is currently unknown. Donors had no recently reported acute infections or vaccinations and were HIV-negative. The donors, all of them Caucasian adults, lived in Nashville, Tennessee. CDR3 length: 15 residues. V trimming: 4 bases; J trimming: 2 bases; junction bases outside the gene matches: 5. The germline gives CDR1 LNHNV, CDR2 YYDKDF (reference sequence). The data were taken from a study of shared clonotypes between healthy human individuals. Overall study: A few men and a couple of women, aged 18 to 49, were donors. Study-level findings and limits: Larger estimated richness was generally seen in naive subsets than in memory subsets.

TCRdb's copy holds only in-frame clones and misses some; the assay was immunoSEQ multiplex PCR. The data show approximately 2,300,000 clones, 85% to 95% seen once. Sequencing was performed on naive CD4+ T cells from PBMCs. Regarding subset: CD45RA+ positively selected. This clonotype was sampled from a man aged 18 to 30 in good health. Some clones in this sample may be carry-over from other donors' samples. V is TRBV15 and J is TRBJ1-5, with 7 bases fitting TRBD1. The CDR3 DNA follows: TGTGCCACCAGCAAGGGGGCGCGAGGCAATCAGCCCCAGCATTTT. It translates to CATSKGARGNQPQHF.